This entry describes one TCR beta chain. Clones were sequenced by immunoSEQ multiplex PCR, and TCRdb holds only the in-frame ones, with some missing. The sample comprises 50,000 or so clones, about 80% of which are singletons, and over 1% rests with the top ten. This entry is derived from a study of PD-L1 blockade in urothelial cancer. The time point: pretreatment peripheral blood. With 5 bases removed from V and 2 bases from J, the gap between germline ends came to 9 bases. In germline, CDR1 is LNHDA, CDR2 SQIVND (reference sequence). This CDR3 has 13 residues. Sequencing used PBMCs, obtained around atezolizumab (anti-PD-L1) treatment. The clonotype originates from a man aged 50-59 years with urothelial cancer. This chain joins TRBV19 and TRBJ1-1; the D is unclear. Here the CDR3 reads CASSPTHNTEAFF. CDR3 in DNA: TGTGCCAGTAGTCCGACACATAACACTGAAGCTTTCTTT.